This entry concerns a single T cell receptor beta chain. Its antigen is undetermined. The source of the sample is a study of CD8+CD57+ T cells in acquired aplastic anemia. Across the whole study: Mean DNA quantity obtained from sorted CD4+ and CD8+ cells was about 3.2 ug.

TCR beta VDJ and CDR3 were profiled, and genomic DNA was the template. MiXCR, applied by TCRdb to the reads, yields one record per CDR3 protein. The data show 180,000 or so distinct CDR3 sequences, 40% to 50% seen once. Germline lookup yields CDR1 SEHNR and CDR2 FQNEAQ (reference sequence). The CDR3 is 12 amino acids. The V end lost 6 bases, the J end lost 7 bases, and 9 bases lay between the germline ends. The study's findings and limits: Fewer than 30 CD8+ CDR3 sequences were shared between patients and controls.

This clonotype was sampled from a human donor in good health. The rearrangement joins TRBV7-9 to TRBJ2-2, with D possibly being TRBD1 (5 bases). Sequenced material: sorted CD4+, CD8+, or CD8+CD57+ T cells (not recorded which) from PBMCs. CDR3 region: CASRGVLGELFF. For the CDR3, the DNA is TGTGCCAGCAGAGGGGTTCTCGGGGAGCTGTTTTTT.